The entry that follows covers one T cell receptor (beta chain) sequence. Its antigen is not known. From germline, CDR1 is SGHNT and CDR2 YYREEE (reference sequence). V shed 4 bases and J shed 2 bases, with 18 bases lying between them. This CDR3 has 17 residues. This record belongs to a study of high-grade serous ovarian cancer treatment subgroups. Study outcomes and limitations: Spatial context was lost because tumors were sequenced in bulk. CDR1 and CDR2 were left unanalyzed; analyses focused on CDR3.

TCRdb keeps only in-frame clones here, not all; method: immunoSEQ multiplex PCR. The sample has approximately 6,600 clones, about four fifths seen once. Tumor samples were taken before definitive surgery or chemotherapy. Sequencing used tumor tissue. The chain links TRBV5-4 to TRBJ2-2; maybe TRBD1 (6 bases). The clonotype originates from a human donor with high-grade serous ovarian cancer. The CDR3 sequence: CASSLGGVGGNTGELFF. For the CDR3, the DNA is TGTGCCAGCAGCCTGGGTGGGGTAGGGGGAAACACCGGGGAGCTGTTTTTT. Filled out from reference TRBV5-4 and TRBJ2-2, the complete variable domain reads ETGVTQSPTHLIKTRGQQVTLRCSSQSGHNTVSWYQQALGQGPQFIFQYYREEENGRGNFPPRFSGLQFPNYSSELNVNALELDDSALYLCASSLGGVGGNTGELFFGEGSRLTVL.